This T cell receptor beta chain was sequenced for a study of graft-versus-host responses after intestinal transplantation. About the research overall: Once they had received anti-thymocyte globulin induction, all recipients took tacrolimus and steroids for two to three years.

Generated by immunoSEQ multiplex PCR, the TCRdb table keeps only in-frame clones and is missing some. The sample yields approximately 90,000 clones, around 90% seen once. Whole-study results and caveats: Recipient marrow showed GvH clones, some seen first in ileum or blood.

The CDR3 consists of 15 residues. The germline V and J ends were trimmed by 6 bases and 2 bases, with 16 bases remaining between them. CDR1 is SGDLS, CDR2 YYNGEE, per germline. Points on this clone: The antigen remains unidentified.

This chain connects TRBV9 to TRBJ2-3; tentatively, D is TRBD1 or TRBD2 (6 bases each). Sequenced material: unstimulated CD8+ T cells sorted from spleen or lymph node cells, taken before transplant. This receptor was taken from a human donor who was the organ donor for an intestinal transplant. The DNA for the CDR3 is TGTGCCAGCACCCGGTGGGGGGCTACCACAGATACGCAGTATTTT. As protein: CASTRWGATTDTQYF.